The clone carrying this TCR beta chain occurred many times. Its antigen is as yet unknown. This specimen comes from a study of Ad26.COV2.S vaccination and SARS-CoV-2 variants. Study results and caveats: Overall T cell responses may have been underestimated by the analyses of TCR breadth and depth. It was reported that spike-specific CD8+ and CD4+ T cell responses were substantially broad after vaccination.

Specified treatment: around 19 received Ad26.COV2.S at low or high dose, single or two shots; about 5 received placebo; per-sample allocation not given. The samples were gathered on day 63 after the first injection of vaccine or placebo. Profiling relied on immunoSEQ multiplex PCR, and the TCRdb table lists in-frame clones only, not all of them. The profile shows over 450,000 clones, about nine tenths of them singletons. The sequencing here drew on peripheral blood, taken in a trial of Ad26.COV2.S vaccine versus placebo. The TCR comes from a person aged 18-60 years who received the Ad26.COV2.S COVID-19 vaccine or a placebo.

The CDR3, as DNA: TGTGCCAGCAGTTACAGGGGGCGCGAGCAGTACTTC. Translation: CASSYRGREQYF. This sequence joins TRBV6-5 and TRBJ2-7; 7 bases line up with TRBD1. This CDR3 has 12 amino acids. Germline trimming cut 2 bases from V and 6 bases from J; bases unmatched to any gene: 1. Germline CDR1 is MNHEY and CDR2 is SVGAGI.